The 14 T cell receptor beta chains below all came from one sample that was sequenced in a study of T cells after yellow fever vaccination. TCRdb reanalysed the 5' RACE reads using MiXCR and keeps one entry per CDR3 protein. Here the sample spans approximately 300,000 distinct CDR3 sequences, 6.8% being singletons. Sequences were derived from PBMCs, sampled roughly seven weeks after the first yellow fever vaccination. The receptors derive from a young man who received the YFV17D yellow fever vaccine.

The rearrangement links TRBV5-1 to TRBJ1-1, with a tentative D call TRBD1 (5 bases). The germline V gene has CDR1 SGHRS and CDR2 YFSETQ. Trimming left V 0 bases short and J 1 base short, with 16 bases between. This CDR3 is 17 amino acids long. CDR3 DNA sequence: TGCGCCAGCAGCTTGGCCAACTCTGTGGGGGGGAACACTGAAGCTTTCTTT. Translating it yields CASSLANSVGGNTEAFF.

The chain carries TRBV12-3 or TRBV12-4 and TRBJ2-5; possibly TRBD1 or TRBD2 for D (5 bases each). The V end lost 8 bases, the J end lost 3 bases, and 13 bases lay between the germline ends. This CDR3 has 13 residues. Here the CDR3 DNA reads TGTGCCAGCCAAGGGGAGAACGAAGAGACCCAGTACTTC. Translation gives CASQGENEETQYF.

The sample holds a few counts of this clonotype. V is TRBV10-3 and J is TRBJ2-3, with 10 bases matching TRBD2. The CDR3 totals 17 residues. V was clipped by 3 bases and J by 0 bases; unmatched bases: 6. Germline V gene sequence: CDR1 ENHRY, CDR2 SYGVKD. The CDR3 region has the DNA TGTGCCATCAGTGACCTAGCGGGGGCCTCTAGCACAGATACGCAGTATTTT. Its translation: CAISDLAGASSTDTQYF.

Concerning this clonotype: One end of the junction fails to match germline, which may point to a read error. The chain employs TRBV5-5 and TRBJ2-7; possibly TRBD1 for D (5 bases). CDR3 length: 13 amino acids. CDR1 is SGHKS, CDR2 YYEKEE, per germline (reference sequence). DNA of the CDR3: TGTGCCAGCAGCTCTAAAACCAGGGATTCAACCAACTTC. Translation gives CASSSKTRDSTNF.

This clonotype was seen at least ten times. The J gene is TRBJ1-4, the V gene TRBV10-3; D ambiguous. The ends were cut back, 6 bases at V and 8 bases at J, with 13 bases in the middle. Germline CDR1 is ENHRY and CDR2 is SYGVKD. This CDR3 has 13 amino acids. The CDR3 region has the DNA TGTGCCATCAGGCCGGGAACGGGGGAAAAACTGTTTTTT. Amino acids: CAIRPGTGEKLFF.

This clonotype was seen more than once but under ten times. The chain is built from TRBV15 and TRBJ2-7; maybe TRBD2 (6 bases). CDR3 size: 15 residues. V was pared by 1 base and J by 0 bases, with 10 bases between. Germline V CDR1 and CDR2: LNHNV, YYDKDF (reference sequence). This chain's CDR3 is CATSRGGTSSYEQYV. The DNA of the CDR3 is TGTGCCACCAGCAGAGGCGGGACGAGCTCCTACGAGCAGTACGTC.

The chain combines TRBV5-4 with TRBJ2-2; no firm D call. CDR1 and CDR2 (germline): SGHNT, YYREEE (reference sequence). V was pared by 7 bases and J by 9 bases, with 19 bases between. CDR3 length: 14 residues. CDR3 sequence (DNA): TGTGCCAGCGGCCCCCTGTCTGGTCTCCGGGAGCTGTTTTTT. Protein sequence: CASGPLSGLRELFF. The full variable domain, in which reference TRBV5-4 and TRBJ2-2 provide the parts outside the CDR3, is ETGVTQSPTHLIKTRGQQVTLRCSSQSGHNTVSWYQQALGQGPQFIFQYYREEENGRGNFPPRFSGLQFPNYSSELNVNALELDDSALYLCASGPLSGLRELFFGEGSRLTVL.

The table lists this clonotype with a few counts. The chain has TRBV6-1 and TRBJ2-3, with 8 bases identical to TRBD2. CDR3 length: 13 amino acids. Trimming took 11 bases from V and 1 from J; bases not matched to a gene: 5. Germline V gene lookup returns CDR1 MNHNS and CDR2 SASEGT. CDR3 loop: CASGGARTDTQYF. For the CDR3, the DNA is TGTGCCTCCGGGGGGGCGCGCACAGATACGCAGTATTTT.

This clonotype was recorded at least ten times. V is TRBV5-1 and J is TRBJ2-3; D perhaps matches TRBD2 (6 bases). The CDR3 runs 14 residues. Germline loops: CDR1 SGHRS, CDR2 YFSETQ. Deletions cut 3 bases from V and 4 bases from J, with 12 bases between. The CDR3 DNA follows: TGCGCCAGCAGCTCCAATCCGGGGGCAGATACGCAGTATTTT. Its protein is CASSSNPGADTQYF.

The chain joins TRBV7-2 to TRBJ1-2, with 7 nucleotides matching TRBD1. Trimming at V came to 5 bases and at J to 4 bases, leaving 13 bases not matched to a gene. Germline V CDR1 and CDR2: SGHTA, FQGNSA. This CDR3 has 16 residues. DNA for the CDR3: TGTGCCAGCAGCCCGGCCGGGACAGCGAACCTCTATGGCTACACCTTC. Translation: CASSPAGTANLYGYTF.

The chain carries TRBV5-1 and TRBJ1-1; a possible D gene is TRBD1 (5 bases). V shed 1 base and J shed 9 bases, with 13 bases lying between them. The CDR3 extends over 13 amino acids. Germline V gene lookup returns CDR1 SGHRS and CDR2 YFSETQ. In DNA form, the CDR3 reads TGCGCCAGCAGCTTGCTGGGACGTAATAAAGCTTTCTTT. This codes for CASSLLGRNKAFF.

This clonotype appeared a few times. This chain connects TRBV2 to TRBJ2-7; 13 bases line up with TRBD2. The V gene end was trimmed by 8 bases and the J gene end by 6 bases; junction bases not matched to a gene: 10. Germline values: CDR1 SNHLY, CDR2 FYNNEI. The CDR3 covers 15 residues. CDR3 DNA: TGTGCCAGCGGACCCACTAGCGGGGGGGCCGGCGAGCAGTACTTC. It specifies CASGPTSGGAGEQYF.

The chain links TRBV27 to TRBJ2-7; D tentatively reads TRBD1 or TRBD2 (5 bases each). CDR1 is MNHEY and CDR2 is SMNVEV in the germline V gene (reference sequence). Trimming stripped 5 bases from V and 7 bases from J, with 15 bases between. The CDR3 is made up of 13 amino acids. The CDR3 loop reads CASSPGPSFEQYV. The CDR3 DNA reads as TGTGCCAGCAGTCCGGGACCGTCCTTTGAGCAGTACGTC.

The table lists this clonotype with many counts. The rearrangement uses TRBV4-1 and TRBJ1-2, with D possibly matching TRBD1 (6 bases). Trimming took off 4 bases at V and 4 bases at J, with 19 bases between the two ends. There are 16 residues in the CDR3. Germline V CDR1 and CDR2: MGHRA, YSYEKL. Here the CDR3 DNA reads TGCGCCAGCAGCCCGCCGGAGGGGGTAACTGTCTATGGCTACACCTTC. It yields the protein CASSPPEGVTVYGYTF.